What follows is one T cell receptor (beta chain) and its context. The target antigen is unknown. Trimming stripped 8 bases from V and 4 bases from J, with 14 bases between. From germline, CDR1 is SQVTM and CDR2 ANQGSEA. The CDR3 loop spans 13 amino acids. Blood sampling took place at baseline, cycle 4 day 1, and cycle 7 day 1. This sample stems from a study of OX40 agonist ivuxolimab in advanced cancers. Study as a whole: Clinicians treated patients with ivuxolimab, an agonistic anti-OX40 (CD134) antibody.

Study findings and constraints: Low clonal expansion, among the lowest seen, marked partial responders at 0.1-3.0 mg/kg.

Sequenced by immunoSEQ multiplex PCR; TCRdb stores in-frame clones only, minus some. The table has about 18,000 clones, roughly 80% seen once. Material: CD4+ or CD8+ T cells sorted from blood, obtained in a trial of the OX40 agonist ivuxolimab. The receptor was derived from an adult with an advanced solid tumor such as melanoma, head and neck, liver or kidney cancer. V and J are TRBV29-1 and TRBJ2-2; D gene ambiguous. CDR3 coding DNA: TGCAGCTCTATGGGTAGTTCCACCGGGGAGCTGTTTTTT. Encoded protein: CSSMGSSTGELFF.